This T cell receptor (beta chain) is from a study of blood T cells in healthy people across ages. It was with a sample-barcoded 5' primer and a J-beta primer mix that a second PCR of about 6 to 12 cycles was run. TCRdb reprocessed the 5' RACE reads via MiXCR and lists one record per CDR3 protein. The sample includes about 780,000 distinct CDR3 sequences, about 26% seen only once; the top ten take roughly 3.1%. The CDR3 contains 14 residues. V dropped 2 bases and J dropped 8 bases, with 15 bases sitting between them. Per the germline V gene, CDR1 is LGHDT and CDR2 is YNNKEL (reference sequence). This clonotype was counted between two and nine times. These same data were also listed under a study on T cells of mothers and their children. Per that study: In both related and unrelated pairs, TCR recombination output is shaped similarly by thymic selection.

The genes are TRBV3-1 and TRBJ1-2; D is uncertain. The sample taken for sequencing was blood. This TCR derives from a boy aged 5-17 years in good health. Here the CDR3 DNA reads TGTGCCAGCAGCCAATTAGAGGTCTCTGGCGGCTACACCTTC. This gives the protein CASSQLEVSGGYTF.